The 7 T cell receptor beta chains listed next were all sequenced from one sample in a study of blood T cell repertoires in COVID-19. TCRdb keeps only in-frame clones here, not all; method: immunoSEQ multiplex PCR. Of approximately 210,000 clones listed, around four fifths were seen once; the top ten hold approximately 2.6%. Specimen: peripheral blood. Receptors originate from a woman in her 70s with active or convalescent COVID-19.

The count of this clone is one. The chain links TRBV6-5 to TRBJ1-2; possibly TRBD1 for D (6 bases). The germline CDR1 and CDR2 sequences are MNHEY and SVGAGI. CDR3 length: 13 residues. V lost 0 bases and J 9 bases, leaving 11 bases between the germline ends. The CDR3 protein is CASSYSGRGSYTF. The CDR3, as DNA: TGTGCCAGCAGTTACTCAGGCAGGGGAAGCTACACCTTC.

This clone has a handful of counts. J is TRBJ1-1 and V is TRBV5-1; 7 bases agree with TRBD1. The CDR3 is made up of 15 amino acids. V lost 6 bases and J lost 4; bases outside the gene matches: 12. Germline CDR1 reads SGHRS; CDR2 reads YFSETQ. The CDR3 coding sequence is TGCGCCAGCACCCAAGCGGCAGGGGGTGGCACTGAAGCTTTCTTT. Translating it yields CASTQAAGGGTEAFF.

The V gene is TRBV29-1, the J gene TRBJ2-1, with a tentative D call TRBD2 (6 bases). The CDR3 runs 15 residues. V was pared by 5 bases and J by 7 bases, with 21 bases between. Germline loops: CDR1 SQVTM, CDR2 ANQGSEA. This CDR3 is CSVRFSAEGINEQFF. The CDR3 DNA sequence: TGCAGCGTTCGCTTTAGCGCGGAGGGAATTAATGAGCAGTTCTTC.

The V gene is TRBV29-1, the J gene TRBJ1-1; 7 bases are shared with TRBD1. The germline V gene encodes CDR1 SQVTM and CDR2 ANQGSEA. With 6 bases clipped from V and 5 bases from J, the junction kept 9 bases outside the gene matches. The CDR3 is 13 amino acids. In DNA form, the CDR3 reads TGCAGCGTAAACCGGGACAGTTGGACTGAAGCTTTCTTT. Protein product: CSVNRDSWTEAFF.

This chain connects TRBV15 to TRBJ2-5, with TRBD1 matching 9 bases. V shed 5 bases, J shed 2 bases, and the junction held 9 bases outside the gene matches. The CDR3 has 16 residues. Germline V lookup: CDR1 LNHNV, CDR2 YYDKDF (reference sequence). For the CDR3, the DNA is TGTGCCACCAGCTGGGGACAGGGAGGCAAACAAGAGACCCAGTACTTC. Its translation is CATSWGQGGKQETQYF.

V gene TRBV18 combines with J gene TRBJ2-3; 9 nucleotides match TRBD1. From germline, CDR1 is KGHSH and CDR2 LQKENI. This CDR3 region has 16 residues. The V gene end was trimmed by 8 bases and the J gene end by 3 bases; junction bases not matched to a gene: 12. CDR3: CASVGQGKLRTDTQYF. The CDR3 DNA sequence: TGTGCCAGCGTAGGACAGGGGAAACTAAGGACAGATACGCAGTATTTT. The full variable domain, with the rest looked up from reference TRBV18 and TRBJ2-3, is NAGVMQNPRHLVRRRGQEARLRCSPMKGHSHVYWYRQLPEEGLKFMVYLQKENIIDESGMPKERFSAEFPKEGPSILRIQQVVRGDSAAYFCASVGQGKLRTDTQYFGPGTRLTVL.

For the CDR3, the DNA is TGTGCCAGCTCACCGCTACAGGGGCGGGGAGACACTGAAGCTTTCTTT. Its protein product is CASSPLQGRGDTEAFF. The V and J genes are TRBV18 and TRBJ1-1; 7 nucleotides align to TRBD1. CDR3 length equals 16 residues. The ends lost 3 bases at V and 3 bases at J; junction bases unmatched: 10. CDR1 KGHSH and CDR2 LQKENI come from the germline V gene.